Below, 29 T cell receptor beta chains from the same sample are listed, as sequenced in a study of T-cell reconstitution after alpha-beta-depleted transplantation in children. TCRbeta library preparation incorporated unique molecular identifiers. TCRdb re-called the PCR reads with MiXCR, one entry per CDR3 protein. This table has approximately 490,000 distinct CDR3 sequences, about 10% appearing once. This sample comprised PBMCs, obtained before TCRalphabeta/CD19-depleted stem cell transplant. These receptors came from a child between 2 and 9 years old with inherited bone marrow failure, due to receive a stem cell transplant.

This clonotype showed up many times. The rearrangement links TRBV28 to TRBJ2-7, with TRBD1 identical over 7 bases. The CDR3 runs 15 residues. CDR1 is MDHEN, CDR2 SYDVKM, per germline. V gave up 6 bases and J gave up 5 bases; unmatched junction bases: 13. The CDR3, as DNA: TGTGCCAGCAGCTACAGGGGAGTAAGGGCGAACGAGCAGTACTTC. Translation gives CASSYRGVRANEQYF. Combining the CDR3 with reference TRBV28 and TRBJ2-7 gives the whole variable domain DVKVTQSSRYLVKRTGEKVFLECVQDMDHENMFWYRQDPGLGLRLIYFSYDVKMKEKGDIPEGYSVSREKKERFSLILESASTNQTSMYLCASSYRGVRANEQYFGPGTRLTVT.

The chain employs TRBV28 and TRBJ2-7; 8 bases agree with TRBD1. Germline CDR1 reads MDHEN; CDR2 reads SYDVKM. CDR3 length: 15 amino acids. Trimming removed 5 bases from V and 2 bases from J; junction bases left unmatched: 8. The CDR3 coding sequence is TGTGCCAGCAGTAACCCTCGGACAGGGCCCTACGAGCAGTACTTC. Amino acids: CASSNPRTGPYEQYF.

This clonotype has ten or more counts. The rearrangement uses TRBV4-1 and TRBJ2-7, with 11 bases matching TRBD2. In germline, CDR1 is MGHRA, CDR2 YSYEKL. This CDR3 is built from 17 residues. Trimming at V came to 3 bases and at J to 0 bases, leaving 7 bases not matched to a gene. This CDR3 reads CASSHEWGLAVSYEQYF. The CDR3 DNA reads TGCGCCAGCAGCCACGAATGGGGACTAGCGGTCTCCTACGAGCAGTACTTC.

This clonotype was observed at least ten times. J is TRBJ2-7 and V is TRBV20-1, with D perhaps TRBD1 (6 bases). CDR1 is DFQATT and CDR2 is SNEGSKA in the germline V gene (reference sequence). The CDR3 sequence is 15 residues long. The V and J ends lost 0 bases and 4 bases respectively, with 16 bases between them. CDR3 sequence reads: CSARDRIQGGYEQYF. In DNA, the CDR3 is TGCAGTGCTAGAGATCGGATACAGGGTGGGTACGAGCAGTACTTC.

The table lists this clonotype with a few counts. The V call is TRBV11-2, the J call TRBJ1-2, with D perhaps TRBD1 (5 bases). V was shortened by 1 base and J by 4 bases, with 10 bases between the two germline ends. The CDR3 loop spans 14 amino acids. Germline assignment: CDR1 SGHAT and CDR2 FQNNGV. CDR3 sequence: CASSLGAGPYGYTF. CDR3 in DNA: TGTGCCAGCAGCTTAGGGGCAGGGCCCTATGGCTACACCTTC. Supplemented by reference TRBV11-2 and TRBJ1-2, the full variable domain reads EAGVAQSPRYKIIEKRQSVAFWCNPISGHATLYWYQQILGQGPKLLIQFQNNGVVDDSQLPKDRFSAERLKGVDSTLKIQPAKLEDSAVYLCASSLGAGPYGYTFGSGTRLTVV.

Points on this clonotype: One base away lies a much larger clone, so this may be a sequencing read error. V and J are TRBV20-1 and TRBJ2-1, with TRBD2 matching over 10 bases. CDR3 length equals 17 residues. Looked up from germline, CDR1 is DFQATT and CDR2 is SNEGSKA (reference sequence). CDR3 sequence (DNA): TGCTGTGCTAGAGATCACAGGACTAGCGGCTCCTACAATGAGCAGTTCTTC. Residues: CCARDHRTSGSYNEQFF.

This clonotype has a count of ten or more. The chain recombines TRBV7-9 with TRBJ1-1; no clear D gene. V was trimmed by 0 bases and J by 4 bases, leaving 3 bases between them. CDR1 and CDR2 (germline): SEHNR, FQNEAQ (reference sequence). The CDR3 length is 12 residues. The CDR3 DNA reads TGTGCCAGCAGCTTAGCTTTCACTGAAGCTTTCTTT. Its protein product is CASSLAFTEAFF. The full variable domain, rest sourced from reference TRBV7-9 and TRBJ1-1, is DTGVSQNPRHKITKRGQNVTFRCDPISEHNRLYWYRQTLGQGPEFLTYFQNEAQLEKSRLLSDRFSAERPKGSFSTLEIQRTEQGDSAMYLCASSLAFTEAFFGQGTRLTVV.

This clonotype was detected ten times or more. For the CDR3, the DNA is TGTGCCAGCAGCTTTTCAAGCTCTGGGGCCAACGTCCTGACTTTC. The encoded protein is CASSFSSSGANVLTF. The chain is built from TRBV7-9 and TRBJ2-6; D ambiguous. The CDR3 is 15 residues long. The ends were cut back, 3 bases at V and 0 bases at J, with 6 bases in the middle. CDR1 is SEHNR and CDR2 is FQNEAQ in the germline V gene (reference sequence).

This clonotype occurred many times. The genes are TRBV11-2 and TRBJ2-4; TRBD1 is a possible D gene (6 bases). The V gene's germline CDR1 is SGHAT and CDR2 FQNNGV. Trimming left V 2 bases short and J 2 bases short, with 7 bases between. CDR3 size: 14 residues. CDR3 sequence: CASSLQGTKNIQYF. The CDR3 DNA is TGTGCCAGCAGCTTACAGGGGACCAAAAACATTCAGTACTTC.

There are many counts of this clonotype. The rearrangement uses TRBV2 and TRBJ2-3, with 8 nucleotides matching TRBD2. V trimming: 6 bases; J trimming: 0 bases; junction bases outside the gene matches: 11. Germline values: CDR1 SNHLY, CDR2 FYNNEI. CDR3 length: 17 residues. CDR3 protein: CASRGYRLAGSTDTQYF. Here the CDR3 DNA reads TGTGCCAGCAGAGGGTATCGGCTAGCGGGTAGCACAGATACGCAGTATTTT.

This clonotype was found many times. The V gene is TRBV7-9, the J gene TRBJ1-2; the D gene is possibly TRBD1 (5 bases). Germline assignment: CDR1 SEHNR and CDR2 FQNEAQ (reference sequence). The CDR3 has 15 amino acids. The V gene lost 1 base and the J gene lost 4 bases, with 13 bases spanning the gap. The CDR3 bases are TGTGCCAGCAGCTTAGGGGGCACGGGAGGCTATGGCTACACCTTC. Its translation is CASSLGGTGGYGYTF.

This clonotype occurred many times. The chain links TRBV12-3 or TRBV12-4 to TRBJ2-7, with D possibly matching TRBD1 (5 bases). The CDR3 length is 13 residues. V was cut by 5 bases and J by 4 bases, with 12 bases left in between. CDR3 nucleotide sequence: TGTGCCAGCAGTAAGATCCAGGGATACGAGCAGTACTTC. Translation: CASSKIQGYEQYF.

This clonotype was detected ten times or more. The rearrangement joins TRBV28 to TRBJ2-1; D not certain. This CDR3 has 12 amino acids. The germline CDR1 and CDR2 sequences are MDHEN and SYDVKM. Trimming took off 5 bases at V and 10 bases at J, with 12 bases between the two ends. The chain's CDR3 is CASSPIALEQFF. For the CDR3, the DNA is TGTGCCAGCAGTCCCATAGCCCTGGAGCAGTTCTTC. Variable domain in full (rest from reference TRBV28 and TRBJ2-1): DVKVTQSSRYLVKRTGEKVFLECVQDMDHENMFWYRQDPGLGLRLIYFSYDVKMKEKGDIPEGYSVSREKKERFSLILESASTNQTSMYLCASSPIALEQFFGPGTRLTVL.

J is TRBJ1-2 and V is TRBV13; possible D gene TRBD1, 5 bases. Deletions cut 0 bases from V and 13 bases from J, with 12 bases between. The germline V gene encodes CDR1 PRHDT and CDR2 FYEKMQ (reference sequence). The CDR3 loop spans 12 amino acids. CDR3 protein: CASSLGHGASTF. CDR3 nucleotides: TGTGCCAGCAGCTTAGGCCATGGGGCCTCCACCTTC.

This clonotype was detected ten times or more. In nucleotides, the CDR3 is TGCAGCGTTGATGTACAGGGAAGGCCCTACAATGAGCAGTTCTTC. Protein sequence: CSVDVQGRPYNEQFF. This sequence joins TRBV29-1 and TRBJ2-1; D is possibly TRBD1 (6 bases). The CDR3 has 15 residues. Germline-derived CDR1 and CDR2 are SQVTM and ANQGSEA. V shed 3 bases and J shed 2 bases, with 14 bases lying between them.

In its sample, this clonotype was seen many times. This chain joins TRBV28 and TRBJ2-1, with D perhaps matching TRBD1 or TRBD2 (5 bases each). The CDR3 loop spans 16 amino acids. The V end lost 7 bases, the J end lost 8 bases, and 24 bases lay between the germline ends. Germline CDR1 MDHEN, CDR2 SYDVKM. The CDR3 DNA reads TGTGCCAGCAACCACGCCACCTCCAGGGACGGCGATGAGCAGTTCTTC. Protein: CASNHATSRDGDEQFF. Full variable domain (rest looked up from reference TRBV28 and TRBJ2-1): DVKVTQSSRYLVKRTGEKVFLECVQDMDHENMFWYRQDPGLGLRLIYFSYDVKMKEKGDIPEGYSVSREKKERFSLILESASTNQTSMYLCASNHATSRDGDEQFFGPGTRLTVL.

The J gene is TRBJ1-1, the V gene TRBV12-3 or TRBV12-4; the D is unclear. V was shortened by 11 bases and J by 8 bases, with 21 bases between the two germline ends. The length of the CDR3 is 13 residues. CDR3 residues: CAFSFRSPLEAFF. CDR3 bases: TGTGCCTTCAGTTTTAGGTCCCCTTTGGAAGCTTTCTTT.

This clonotype has a count of ten or more. V and J are TRBV5-8 and TRBJ2-1, with TRBD2 matching over 11 bases. This CDR3 is 17 amino acids long. V trimming: 0 bases; J trimming: 5 bases; junction bases outside the gene matches: 7. The germline CDR1 and CDR2 sequences are SGHTS and YDEGEE. The DNA for the CDR3 is TGTGCCAGCAGCTTGGCCGAACTAGCGGGAGAACACAATGAGCAGTTCTTC. Its translation: CASSLAELAGEHNEQFF.

This clonotype occurred many times. The chain is built from TRBV5-1 and TRBJ2-5, with 13 bases fitting TRBD2. The CDR3 loop spans 20 amino acids. V was pared by 3 bases and J by 8 bases, with 22 bases of the junction left unmatched. The germline CDR1 and CDR2 sequences are SGHRS and YFSETQ. The CDR3 sequence: CASSSIPGLAGSQMRGTQYF. The CDR3 DNA sequence: TGCGCCAGCAGCTCGATCCCGGGACTAGCGGGATCCCAAATGAGGGGAACCCAGTACTTC.

This clonotype appeared many times. The V call is TRBV9, the J call TRBJ1-2; D is possibly TRBD1 (6 bases). Germline assignment: CDR1 SGDLS and CDR2 YYNGEE. This CDR3 has 15 residues. V gave up 0 bases and J gave up 8 bases, with 17 bases separating them. The chain's CDR3 is CASSVELRGMRGYTF. The CDR3 DNA sequence: TGTGCCAGCAGCGTAGAATTAAGGGGGATGAGGGGCTACACCTTC.

This clonotype was observed many times. CDR3 in amino acids: CAILSADNEQFF. CDR3 DNA sequence: TGTGCCATCCTATCAGCGGACAATGAGCAGTTCTTC. This chain connects TRBV10-3 to TRBJ2-1; perhaps TRBD2 as D (5 bases). The V gene's germline CDR1 is ENHRY and CDR2 SYGVKD. Trimming took off 8 bases at V and 5 bases at J, with 10 bases between the two ends. The CDR3 runs to 12 residues.

The genes are TRBV6-1 and TRBJ2-2, with D perhaps matching TRBD1 or TRBD2 (5 bases each). The CDR3 extends over 15 amino acids. The germline V gene has CDR1 MNHNS and CDR2 SASEGT. Trimming pared 2 bases from V and 6 bases from J, leaving 13 bases between. The CDR3 DNA reads as TGTGCCAGCAGTGAACGCCGGGACCGCCCCGGGGAGCTGTTTTTT. This codes for CASSERRDRPGELFF.

The sample holds many counts of this clonotype. This chain connects TRBV28 to TRBJ1-5; the D is unclear. The V end lost 6 bases, the J end lost 6 bases, and 15 bases lay between the germline ends. The CDR3 is 14 residues long. CDR1 and CDR2 from the germline V gene are MDHEN and SYDVKM. The CDR3: CASSLEGFGQPQHF. The CDR3 DNA reads as TGTGCCAGCAGCCTGGAGGGTTTCGGTCAGCCCCAGCATTTT.

This rearrangement joins TRBV11-2 to TRBJ2-3; tentatively, D is TRBD2 (6 bases). The CDR3 consists of 17 residues. The V gene lost 0 bases and the J gene lost 4 bases, with 17 bases spanning the gap. CDR1 is SGHAT, CDR2 FQNNGV, per germline. CDR3 sequence: CASSLEYGRSRADTQYF. The CDR3 DNA follows: TGTGCCAGCAGCTTAGAATACGGGAGATCAAGGGCAGATACGCAGTATTTT.

This clonotype was seen repeatedly, ten times or more. The genes are TRBV20-1 and TRBJ2-5, with D maybe TRBD2 (6 bases). This CDR3 is 15 amino acids long. Germline CDR1 is DFQATT and CDR2 is SNEGSKA (reference sequence). The germline V and J ends were trimmed by 0 bases and 3 bases, with 14 bases remaining between them. As DNA, the CDR3 is TGCAGTGCTAGAGATTCAAGGGGCGGGGAAGAGACCCAGTACTTC. This translates into CSARDSRGGEETQYF.

The rearrangement uses TRBV4-3 and TRBJ2-1; D might be TRBD1 or TRBD2, each matching 6 bases. V was cut by 2 bases and J by 9 bases, with 20 bases left in between. The CDR3 consists of 16 residues. Germline CDR1 and CDR2: LGHNA and YSLEER. CDR3 region: CASSQKGGAGRGEQFF. CDR3 bases: TGCGCCAGCAGCCAAAAGGGGGGAGCAGGTCGTGGTGAGCAGTTCTTC.

This chain connects TRBV10-2 to TRBJ1-2; no clear D. Trimming shortened V by 2 bases and J by 0 bases, and 7 bases separated the two germline ends. From germline, CDR1 is WSHSY and CDR2 SAAADI. The CDR3 covers 14 residues. This CDR3 is CASSEAKTNYGYTF. CDR3 DNA: TGCGCCAGCAGTGAGGCAAAGACTAACTATGGCTACACCTTC.

This clonotype was found many times. The rearrangement links TRBV10-3 to TRBJ2-2; D could derive from TRBD1 or TRBD2 (5 bases each). This CDR3 spans 15 amino acids. CDR1 ENHRY and CDR2 SYGVKD come from the germline V gene. V lost 6 bases to trimming and J lost 1 base, with 12 bases between them. As DNA, the CDR3 is TGTGCCATCAGCAGGGACGGGTGGAACACCGGGGAGCTGTTTTTT. Its translation: CAISRDGWNTGELFF.

This clonotype was observed a few times. This chain connects TRBV7-2 to TRBJ2-1; D is uncertain. Trimming shortened V by 5 bases and J by 0 bases, and 11 bases separated the two germline ends. Germline V gene lookup returns CDR1 SGHTA and CDR2 FQGNSA. The CDR3 spans 15 residues. The CDR3 DNA is TGTGCCAGCAGCCCCGGAGCGTTCTCCTACAATGAGCAGTTCTTC. It translates to CASSPGAFSYNEQFF. Full variable domain (outside the CDR3, taken from reference TRBV7-2 and TRBJ2-1): GAGVSQSPSNKVTEKGKDVELRCDPISGHTALYWYRQSLGQGLEFLIYFQGNSAPDKSGLPSDRFSAERTGGSVSTLTIQRTQQEDSAVYLCASSPGAFSYNEQFFGPGTRLTVL.